These 12 T cell receptor beta chains were all obtained from the same sample, sequenced in a study of OX40 agonist ivuxolimab in advanced cancers. Sequenced by immunoSEQ multiplex PCR; TCRdb stores in-frame clones only, minus some. The profile shows tens of thousands of clones, roughly 90% of them singletons. The source was CD4+ or CD8+ T cells sorted from blood, collected in a trial of the OX40 agonist ivuxolimab. The receptors come from an adult with an advanced solid tumor such as melanoma, head and neck, liver or kidney cancer.

The chain recombines TRBV4-1 with TRBJ2-7, with 14 bases that match TRBD2. V dropped 3 bases and J dropped 3; count of bases not matched to a gene: 10. This CDR3 spans 18 amino acids. The germline gives CDR1 MGHRA, CDR2 YSYEKL. For the CDR3, the DNA is TGCGCCAGCAGCCAGCTGCGGACTAGCGGGGGGAACTTCTACGAGCAGTACTTC. This codes for CASSQLRTSGGNFYEQYF.

This chain joins TRBV28 and TRBJ2-7, with D tentatively TRBD1 or TRBD2 (7 bases each). CDR1 and CDR2 (germline): MDHEN, SYDVKM. The CDR3 consists of 14 residues. Between the trimmed V and J ends, which lost 1 base and 5 bases, there was a span of 12 bases. DNA for the CDR3: TGTGCCAGCAGTTTATCAGGGGGGGGAGACGAGCAGTACTTC. The encoded protein is CASSLSGGGDEQYF.

CDR3 nucleotides: TGCAGCGCAGGGACCCTGGGGCCTGGGGCCAACGTCCTGACTTTC. Its protein product is CSAGTLGPGANVLTF. V and J are TRBV29-1 and TRBJ2-6; the D gene could be TRBD1 or TRBD2 (5 bases each). The CDR3 is 15 amino acids. Trimming cost V 7 bases and J 2 bases, with 15 bases left between them. Per the germline V gene, CDR1 is SQVTM and CDR2 is ANQGSEA.

V gene TRBV7-9 combines with J gene TRBJ2-1; 12 bases map to TRBD2. Germline V gene data show CDR1 as SEHNR and CDR2 as FQNEAQ (reference sequence). CDR3 length: 15 amino acids. J lost 7 bases, V lost 5 bases, and 6 bases had no gene match. CDR3 nucleotides: TGTGCCAGCAGCCCCGGACTAGCGGGAAGAAATGAGCAGTTCTTC. As protein: CASSPGLAGRNEQFF.

This chain connects TRBV4-2 to TRBJ2-1, with 7 nucleotides matching TRBD1. With 2 bases clipped from V and 4 bases from J, the junction kept 20 bases outside the gene matches. In germline, CDR1 is LGHNA, CDR2 YNFKEQ. There are 20 residues in the CDR3. The CDR3 nucleotides are TGTGCCAGCAGCCAATACGGTGCTAGGGGGACAGCAAGGGGTTACAATGAGCAGTTCTTC. Translated: CASSQYGARGTARGYNEQFF.

CDR3: CASSGRDVYNSPLHF. For the CDR3, the DNA is TGTGCCAGCAGTGGCCGGGACGTTTACAATTCACCCCTCCACTTT. The chain is built from TRBV6-5 and TRBJ1-6; D perhaps matches TRBD1 (5 bases). From germline, CDR1 is MNHEY and CDR2 SVGAGI. The CDR3 extends over 15 amino acids. V was pared by 5 bases and J by 7 bases, with 15 bases between.

The chain uses TRBV7-6 and TRBJ1-6, with D perhaps matching TRBD1 (6 bases). Germline assignment: CDR1 SGHVS and CDR2 FNYEAQ. The CDR3 runs 14 residues. V was clipped by 2 bases and J by 4 bases, with 6 bases between them. The CDR3 nucleotides are TGTGCCAGCAGCTTAAGGGGGTATAATTCACCCCTCCACTTT. Amino acid sequence: CASSLRGYNSPLHF.

This chain links TRBV7-2 with TRBJ2-1, with D maybe TRBD1 (5 bases). Germline V gene sequence: CDR1 SGHTA, CDR2 FQGNSA. This CDR3 comprises 15 residues. V shed 4 bases and J shed 0 bases, with 10 bases lying between them. The CDR3 bases are TGTGCCAGCAGCTATGACAGCTCCTCCTACAATGAGCAGTTCTTC. Its translation: CASSYDSSSYNEQFF.

The chain employs TRBV19 and TRBJ2-2; D remains unclear. The CDR3 has 14 residues. V lost 3 bases and J 5 bases, leaving 10 bases between the germline ends. Per the germline V gene, CDR1 is LNHDA and CDR2 is SQIVND (reference sequence). This chain's CDR3 is CASSIVERTGELFF. The DNA for the CDR3 is TGTGCCAGTAGTATTGTAGAGAGGACCGGGGAGCTGTTTTTT.

V usage is TRBV5-4 and J usage is TRBJ1-2; D gene unclear. Trimming took 2 bases from V and 5 from J, leaving 16 bases between them. Germline CDR1 reads SGHNT; CDR2 reads YYREEE (reference sequence). This CDR3 is 15 amino acids long. CDR3 sequence reads: CASSFRGREIYGYTF. The CDR3 nucleotides are TGTGCCAGCAGCTTCAGAGGGCGCGAGATTTATGGCTACACCTTC.

V usage is TRBV10-3 and J usage is TRBJ2-1; 8 bases agree with TRBD2. The CDR3 is 16 amino acids. CDR1 is ENHRY, CDR2 SYGVKD, per germline. V dropped 4 bases and J dropped 3; count of bases not matched to a gene: 8. CDR3 region: CAISVSGTRGYNEQFF. Here the CDR3 DNA reads TGTGCCATCAGTGTTAGCGGGACAAGGGGCTACAATGAGCAGTTCTTC.

This clone has just one count. The chain couples TRBV19 to TRBJ2-7; 12 positions match TRBD2. In germline, CDR1 is LNHDA, CDR2 SQIVND (reference sequence). Trimming removed 7 bases from V and 0 bases from J; junction bases left unmatched: 13. CDR3 length: 18 amino acids. CDR3 nucleotide sequence: TGTGCCAGTACCGGGACTAGCGGGTTTTCTCCCAGCTCCTACGAGCAGTACTTC. Encoded protein: CASTGTSGFSPSSYEQYF.